This T cell receptor (beta chain) is drawn from a study of blood T cells in healthy people across ages (dated by TCRdb to 2014 to 2015). With regard to the full study: In model experiments, template switching captured about one uniquely barcoded TCR beta cDNA molecule for every two T cells. Age-related changes in TCR beta repertoire diversity were measured in the study by deep sequencing normalized with unique cDNA molecular identifiers. Using the same blood draw, the study looked at two additional independent replicas of 1 million unique cDNA reads for two donors, one aged 18 to 30 and the other aged 80 or older. To avoid experimental bias, donors of different ages were distributed randomly across sequencing lanes. The donors were split into four age groups: young (average 16 years), middle-aged (about 40), aged (roughly 68) and long-lived (more than 80).

The paper as a whole reports these results and caveats: Because profiling used bulk unsorted PBMCs, naive and antigen-experienced compartments could not be compared conclusively. Observed TCR beta diversity correlated strongly with the percentage of naive T cells measured by flow cytometry. Compared with the aged group, more naive CD4+ T cells, fewer expanded clones and increased TCR diversity were shown by the long-lived group, suggesting age selection. Estimates of total diversity based on one million sequenced T cells were regarded as lower bounds and as underestimates. Observed TCR beta diversity per million T cells fell roughly linearly with age, and a significant reduction was already apparent by age about 43. Because donor CMV infection status was unknown, age-related changes in expanded clonotypes were potentially confounded.

Relative to germline, V is missing 5 bases and J is missing 2 bases, with 9 bases of the junction outside any gene match. Looking up the germline V gene (reference sequence) yields CDR1 DFQATT and CDR2 SNEGSKA. CDR3 length: 15 amino acids, cysteine to phenylalanine. The sequence is cut down to CDR3 DNA, 45 bases in frame from base 1. A few counts support this clonotype. This clone's antigen is unknown. The record has no base qualities; no much larger clone is one base away. Preparation of the library involved 5' RACE. Instrument on record: Illumina HiSeq 2500. The second PCR ran for roughly 7 to 12 cycles and used a J-beta primer mix along with a sample-barcoded 5' primer. Each TCR beta cDNA molecule received a unique molecular identifier from a template-switch 5' adaptor carrying 12 random nucleotides. Each sample yielded at least 2.5 million CDR3-containing paired-end reads. First-strand cDNA was synthesized from all RNA with the Mint cDNA synthesis kit, primed by a TRBC-specific oligonucleotide. Following uracil-DNA glycosylase treatment, a first 18-cycle PCR with universal primers M1SS and BC2_uni_R was performed on all cDNA. The source study handled its data this way. Each sample was normalized by randomly selecting 1 million high-quality reads, each carrying a distinct molecular identifier. Reads sharing molecular identifiers were discarded rather than binned into consensus sequences. CDR3 identification, clonotype clustering and error correction used MiTCR with a Q25 quality threshold and the strictest error-elimination algorithm. A nonparametric unseen species model with Euler transformation was used to estimate lower-bound total TCR beta diversity. Starting from the raw public reads, TCRdb applied fastp trimming at Q25, assembled clones with MiXCR and retained in-frame beta chains. Every distinct CDR3 protein forms one entry, paired with its most common genes and DNA. None of the V and J calls come from the authors' own analysis; TCRdb made them. The sample includes 1 million or so distinct CDR3 sequences, with 45% observed a single time. About 19% of the sample goes to the ten largest clones.

The approximately 41 donors, aged roughly 6 to 95 years, were systemically healthy Caucasian individuals from Russia. Each donor gave ten milliliters of peripheral blood, drawn into EDTA-treated Vacutainer tubes. PBMCs were isolated by Ficoll-Paque density-gradient centrifugation, with at least 6 million obtained per sample. Trizol reagent was used to extract total RNA from the PBMCs, yielding at least 6 micrograms per sample. Naive CD45RAhigh/CD27high T cell percentages were measured by flow cytometry on a PBMC aliquot from every donor. The sequence links TRBV20-1 to TRBJ2-3; 8 central bases correspond to TRBD2. Sequencing used blood. The clonotype comes from a woman in her sixties or seventies in good health. The sequenced DNA: TGCAGTGCTGTTGCACTAGCGGACTTCACAGATACGCAGTATTTT. It specifies CSAVALADFTDTQYF.